This T cell receptor (beta chain) comes out of a study of blood T cell repertoires in COVID-19. Assay: immunoSEQ multiplex PCR; the TCRdb copy retains only in-frame clones and omits some. This table holds 200,000 to 300,000 clones, over 70% found once. Germline CDR1 SNHLY, CDR2 FYNNEI. The CDR3 is made up of 15 amino acids. V trimming: 6 bases; J trimming: 8 bases; junction bases outside the gene matches: 10. The sequence was collected from a man aged 40-55 years with acute or convalescent COVID-19. What was sequenced was peripheral blood. The V and J genes are TRBV2 and TRBJ2-3, with TRBD2 identical over 11 bases. The CDR3 nucleotides are TGTGCCAGCAGAAAGACTAGCGGGGCCTCCGGTACGCAGTATTTT. It translates to CASRKTSGASGTQYF. Full variable domain (missing parts from reference TRBV2 and TRBJ2-3): EPEVTQTPSHQVTQMGQEVILRCVPISNHLYFYWYRQILGQKVEFLVSFYNNEISEKSEIFDDQFSVERPDGSNFTLKIRSTKLEDSAMYFCASRKTSGASGTQYFGPGTRLTVL.